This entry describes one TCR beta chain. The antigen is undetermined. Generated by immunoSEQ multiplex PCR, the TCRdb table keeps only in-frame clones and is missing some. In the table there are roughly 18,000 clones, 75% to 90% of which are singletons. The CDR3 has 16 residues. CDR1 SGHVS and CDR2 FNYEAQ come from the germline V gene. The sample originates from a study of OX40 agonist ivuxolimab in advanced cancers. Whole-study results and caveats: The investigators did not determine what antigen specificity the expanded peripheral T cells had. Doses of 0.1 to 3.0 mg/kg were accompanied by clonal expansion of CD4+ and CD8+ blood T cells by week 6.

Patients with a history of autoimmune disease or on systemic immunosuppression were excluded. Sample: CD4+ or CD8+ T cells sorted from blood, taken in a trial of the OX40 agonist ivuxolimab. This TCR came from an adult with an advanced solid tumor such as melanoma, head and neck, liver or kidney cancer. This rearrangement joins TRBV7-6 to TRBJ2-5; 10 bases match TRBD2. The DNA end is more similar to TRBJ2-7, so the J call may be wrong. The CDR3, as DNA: TGTGCCAGCAGCTTAGCGACAGCGGGAGGGAACTACGAGCAGTACTTC. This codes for CASSLATAGGNYEQYF.